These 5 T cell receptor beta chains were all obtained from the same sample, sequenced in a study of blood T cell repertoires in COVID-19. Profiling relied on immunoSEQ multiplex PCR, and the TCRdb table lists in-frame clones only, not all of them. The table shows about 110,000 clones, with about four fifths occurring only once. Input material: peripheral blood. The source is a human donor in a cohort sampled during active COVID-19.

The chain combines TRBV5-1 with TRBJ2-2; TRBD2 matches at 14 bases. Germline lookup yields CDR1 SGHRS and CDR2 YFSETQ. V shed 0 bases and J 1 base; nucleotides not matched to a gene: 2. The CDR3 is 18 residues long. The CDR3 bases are TGCGCCAGCAGCTTGGGACTAGCGGGAGGGGTGAACACCGGGGAGCTGTTTTTT. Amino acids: CASSLGLAGGVNTGELFF.

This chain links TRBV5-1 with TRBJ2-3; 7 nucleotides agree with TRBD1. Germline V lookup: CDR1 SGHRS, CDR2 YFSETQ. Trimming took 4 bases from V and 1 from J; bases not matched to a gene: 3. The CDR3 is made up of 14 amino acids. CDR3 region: CASSAGTGTDTQYF. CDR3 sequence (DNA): TGCGCCAGCAGCGCCGGGACAGGCACAGATACGCAGTATTTT. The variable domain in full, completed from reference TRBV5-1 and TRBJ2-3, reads KAGVTQTPRYLIKTRGQQVTLSCSPISGHRSVSWYQQTPGQGLQFLFEYFSETQRNKGNFPGRFSGRQFSNSRSEMNVSTLELGDSALYLCASSAGTGTDTQYFGPGTRLTVL.

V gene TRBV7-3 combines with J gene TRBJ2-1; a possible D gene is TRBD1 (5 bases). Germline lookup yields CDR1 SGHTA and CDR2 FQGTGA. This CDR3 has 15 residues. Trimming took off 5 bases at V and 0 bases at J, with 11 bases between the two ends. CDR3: CASSPQGSSYNEQFF. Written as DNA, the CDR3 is TGTGCCAGCAGCCCCCAGGGTAGCTCCTACAATGAGCAGTTCTTC.

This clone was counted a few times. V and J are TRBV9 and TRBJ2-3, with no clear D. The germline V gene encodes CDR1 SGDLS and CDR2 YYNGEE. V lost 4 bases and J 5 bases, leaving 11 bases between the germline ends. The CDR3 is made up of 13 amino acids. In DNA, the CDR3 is TGTGCCAGCAGCATTGCTCCCGGAGATACGCAGTATTTT. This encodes CASSIAPGDTQYF.

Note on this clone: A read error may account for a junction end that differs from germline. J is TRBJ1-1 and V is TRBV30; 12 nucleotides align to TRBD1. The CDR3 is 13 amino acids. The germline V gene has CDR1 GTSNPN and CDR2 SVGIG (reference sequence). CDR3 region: CAWSVLGQGARTF. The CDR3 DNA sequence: TGTGCCTGGAGTGTACTGGGACAGGGGGCCCGTACCTTT. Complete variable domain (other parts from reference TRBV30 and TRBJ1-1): SQTIHQWPATLVQPVGSPLSLECTVEGTSNPNLYWYRQAAGRGLQLLFYSVGIGQISSEVPQNLSASRPQDRQFILSSKKLLLSDSGFYLCAWSVLGQGARTFGQGTRLTVV.